The TCR beta chain described here comes from a study of shared clonotypes between healthy human individuals. As for the study in general: A couple of female and a few male donors aged 18 to 49 were enrolled. Study-wide findings and caveats: Shared across a few donors were around 5% of the naive CD4 clonotypes. Sample collection involved blood only; tissue repertoires are likely different.

A single count supports this clone. Its target is not known. Germline CDR1 PRHDT, CDR2 FYEKMQ (reference sequence). V dropped 5 bases and J dropped 7; count of bases not matched to a gene: 20. The CDR3 is 19 residues long. Here immunoSEQ multiplex PCR was the method, and the copy in TCRdb shows in-frame clones only, minus some. The top ten clones hold more than 0.45% of a sample with more than 850,000 clones, 75% to 85% of them seen once. The sequenced sample was memory CD4+ T cells from PBMCs. Subset indicated: CD45RA-negative fraction. This chain connects TRBV13 to TRBJ2-1; 10 bases align to TRBD2. This TCR derives from a man aged 18 to 29 in good health. Some clones in this sample may be carry-over from other donors' samples. The CDR3 DNA sequence: TGTGCCAGCAGCCACAACAAGTGGCTAGCGGGAGACTTGTTGAATGAGCAGTTCTTC. It is translated as CASSHNKWLAGDLLNEQFF.